Described below is a single T cell receptor (beta chain) sequence and its context. Its antigen is unidentified. Clones were sequenced by immunoSEQ multiplex PCR, and TCRdb holds only the in-frame ones, with some missing. The data hold 150,000 to 200,000 clones, with approximately 95% observed a single time. These data belong to a study of T cell responses to AZD1222 COVID-19 vaccine. Across the whole study: Pooling was applied to second doses at about 4 or about 12 weeks.

Germline V gene sequence: CDR1 SGHDT, CDR2 YYEEEE. The CDR3 length is 15 residues. V was clipped by 2 bases and J by 2 bases; unmatched bases: 5. Broader study findings: The sample set comprised mostly white British donors with more females, and clonal diversity was possibly underestimated. Spike as a whole was targeted by vaccine-associated CD4 TCRs, dominant at 160-218 and 743-854. Spike-specific TCR breadth and depth rose after two AZD1222 doses.

The V gene is TRBV5-6, the J gene TRBJ2-7, with 9 bases identical to TRBD1. The sequences come from peripheral blood, collected on day 0 of AZD1222 vaccination. The sequence was collected from an adult in good health. The CDR3 DNA is TGTGCCAGCAGCTTACCCGGGACAGGGCCCTACGAGCAGTACTTC. Its translation is CASSLPGTGPYEQYF. Drawing the rest from reference TRBV5-6 and TRBJ2-7, the complete variable domain is DAGVTQSPTHLIKTRGQQVTLRCSPKSGHDTVSWYQQALGQGPQFIFQYYEEEERQRGNFPDRFSGHQFPNYSSELNVNALLLGDSALYLCASSLPGTGPYEQYFGPGTRLTVT.